The entry below describes one T cell receptor (beta chain). The data are from a study of blood T cell repertoires in COVID-19. Measured with immunoSEQ multiplex PCR; TCRdb has only the in-frame clones, and not every one. The sample yields around 200,000 clones, roughly nine tenths seen once. Deletions cut 2 bases from V and 6 bases from J, with 7 bases between. The germline gives CDR1 SEHNR, CDR2 FQNEAQ (reference sequence). The CDR3 sequence is 12 residues long. The source is a man aged 35-49 years with acute or convalescent COVID-19. The V and J genes are TRBV7-9 and TRBJ1-1; D gene ambiguous. Sequencing was carried out using peripheral blood. The chain's CDR3 is CASSLSGSEAFF. CDR3 in DNA: TGTGCCAGCAGCTTAAGCGGCTCTGAAGCTTTCTTT.